These 24 T cell receptor beta chains came from one sample sequenced in a study of vaccination effects on CD4 cells after COVID-19. For these receptors, no antigen is known. Ahead of sequencing, the ViraFEST assay grew antigen-specific CD4+ T cells using viral peptide pools. The culture ran for approximately 11 days before CD4+ T cells were isolated. Each participant received a vaccine that was either BNT162b2 or mRNA-1273, given as two doses. This table comes from immunoSEQ multiplex PCR, and its TCRdb copy is limited to in-frame clones, with some not included. The data contain tens of thousands of clones, around 70% of them singletons. Sequencing used CD4+ T cells from PBMCs cultured with HCoV-NL63 spike peptides, obtained after COVID-19 vaccination. The receptors come from a human donor who received a COVID-19 vaccine.

V gene TRBV19 combines with J gene TRBJ2-7; maybe TRBD2 (7 bases). The CDR3 is 15 residues long. Germline values: CDR1 LNHDA, CDR2 SQIVND (reference sequence). V lost 7 bases to trimming and J lost 5 bases, with 21 bases between them. Here the CDR3 DNA reads TGTGCCAGTACCTCCTTGGGGGCAGGGAGGGACGAGCAGTACTTC. It yields the protein CASTSLGAGRDEQYF.

V gene TRBV6-5 combines with J gene TRBJ2-7; 8 nucleotides line up with TRBD1. The CDR3 runs 13 residues. Germline values: CDR1 MNHEY, CDR2 SVGAGI. The ends lost 9 bases at V and 2 bases at J; junction bases unmatched: 6. This CDR3 is CASEWGQAYEQYF. The CDR3 nucleotides are TGTGCCAGTGAGTGGGGACAGGCCTACGAGCAGTACTTC.

This chain uses TRBV3-1 (or the pseudogene TRBV3-2) with TRBJ2-7; perhaps TRBD2 as D (6 bases). The ends were cut back, 1 base at V and 3 bases at J, with 13 bases in the middle. The CDR3 is made up of 15 amino acids. Germline V gene sequence: CDR1 LGHDT, CDR2 YNNKEL (reference sequence). In DNA, the CDR3 is TGTGCCAGCAGCCAAGGCTCTAGCGAGGTCTACGAGCAGTACTTC. Its translation is CASSQGSSEVYEQYF.

J is TRBJ2-7 and V is TRBV5-1; D is tentatively TRBD1 or TRBD2 (5 bases each). The CDR3 contains 13 residues. Between the trimmed V and J ends, which lost 5 bases and 1 base, there was a span of 10 bases. Per the germline V gene, CDR1 is SGHRS and CDR2 is YFSETQ. The CDR3 coding sequence is TGCGCCAGCAGTCGAGGGGATTCCTACGAGCAGTACTTC. It specifies CASSRGDSYEQYF.

V gene TRBV3-1 (or the pseudogene TRBV3-2) combines with J gene TRBJ2-6; the D is unclear. Trimming removed 1 base at V and 0 bases at J, with 7 bases between. In germline, CDR1 is LGHDT, CDR2 YNNKEL (reference sequence). This CDR3 region has 16 residues. This chain's CDR3 is CASSQGSVSGANVLTF. CDR3 DNA: TGTGCCAGCAGCCAAGGGTCGGTCTCTGGGGCCAACGTCCTGACTTTC.

The J gene is TRBJ2-2, the V gene TRBV6-5; no clear D gene. CDR3 length: 13 amino acids. Trimming cost V 6 bases and J 0 bases, with 5 bases left between them. Germline V gives CDR1 MNHEY, CDR2 SVGAGI. CDR3 nucleotides: TGTGCCAGCAGAAACACGAACACCGGGGAGCTGTTTTTT. Amino acids: CASRNTNTGELFF.

The V gene is TRBV5-1, the J gene TRBJ2-1; 7 positions agree with TRBD2. CDR3 size: 13 residues. Germline CDR1 and CDR2: SGHRS and YFSETQ. V dropped 4 bases and J dropped 3; count of bases not matched to a gene: 1. Here the CDR3 DNA reads TGCGCCAGCAGCCCGGGGGGCTACAATGAGCAGTTCTTC. This codes for CASSPGGYNEQFF.

In DNA form, the CDR3 reads TGTGCCAGCAGCTTCACGACAGGCAACTATGGCTACACCTTC. Protein: CASSFTTGNYGYTF. The chain couples TRBV7-2 to TRBJ1-2, with a tentative D call TRBD1 (6 bases). CDR3 length equals 14 residues. CDR1 is SGHTA, CDR2 FQGNSA, per germline. V lost 3 bases and J lost 2, with 10 bases in between.

The chain employs TRBV3-1 (or the pseudogene TRBV3-2) and TRBJ2-2; TRBD2 aligns across 9 bases. Per germline, CDR1 LGHDT and CDR2 YNNKEL (reference sequence). Trimming cost V 4 bases and J 4 bases; bases outside gene matches: 4. The CDR3 is made up of 15 amino acids. The CDR3 nucleotides are TGTGCCAGCAGCCGAAATAGCGGGGGCACCGGGGAGCTGTTTTTT. Protein: CASSRNSGGTGELFF.

V usage is TRBV19 and J usage is TRBJ2-7; D is uncertain. The V gene lost 7 bases and the J gene lost 1 base, with 11 bases spanning the gap. The CDR3 has 13 residues. Germline V lookup: CDR1 LNHDA, CDR2 SQIVND (reference sequence). The CDR3 reads CASTHTGSYEQYF. For the CDR3, the DNA is TGTGCCAGTACCCATACTGGATCCTACGAGCAGTACTTC.

This chain joins TRBV19 and TRBJ2-2, with 8 bases lining up with TRBD2. V was clipped by 4 bases and J by 4 bases; unmatched bases: 5. The CDR3 length is 15 residues. Germline CDR1 reads LNHDA; CDR2 reads SQIVND (reference sequence). The CDR3 DNA sequence: TGTGCCAGTAGTACCCCGGGGGGGCGCACCGGGGAGCTGTTTTTT. Its protein is CASSTPGGRTGELFF.

About this clone: The same CDR3 is also encoded by other DNA sequences in this sample. The J gene is TRBJ2-3, the V gene TRBV6-4, with 11 bases that match TRBD2. This CDR3 has 15 residues. Germline CDR1 and CDR2: MRHNA and SNTAGT. V was clipped by 0 bases and J by 4 bases; unmatched bases: 0. In DNA, the CDR3 is TGTGCCAGCAGTGACTCTAGCGGGGGGGCAGATACGCAGTATTTT. It specifies CASSDSSGGADTQYF.

This chain links TRBV5-4 with TRBJ2-1; a weak D match, TRBD1 (6 bases). CDR3 length: 14 amino acids. The V end lost 0 bases, the J end lost 7 bases, and 11 bases lay between the germline ends. Germline values: CDR1 SGHNT, CDR2 YYREEE (reference sequence). In nucleotides, the CDR3 is TGTGCCAGCAGCTTGGGGGGGCACGGTAATGAGCAGTTCTTC. Its translation is CASSLGGHGNEQFF.

The V call is TRBV5-8, the J call TRBJ2-7, with TRBD1 as a possible D gene (6 bases). Per germline, CDR1 SGHTS and CDR2 YDEGEE. CDR3 size: 14 residues. Trimming removed 1 base at V and 2 bases at J, with 10 bases between. This chain's CDR3 is CASSLPGATYEQYF. The CDR3 DNA is TGTGCCAGCAGCTTGCCAGGGGCAACCTACGAGCAGTACTTC.

This clone has a handful of counts. V gene TRBV5-5 combines with J gene TRBJ1-3; the D gene is possibly TRBD1 (5 bases). The CDR3 consists of 15 residues. Trimming cost V 1 base and J 2 bases, with 10 bases left between them. Germline assignment: CDR1 SGHKS and CDR2 YYEKEE (reference sequence). CDR3 amino acids: CASSLSRVAGNTIYF. CDR3 sequence (DNA): TGTGCCAGCAGCTTGTCCAGGGTTGCTGGAAACACCATATATTTT.

This clone has more than one count but fewer than ten. The chain combines TRBV11-2 with TRBJ1-2; 12 bases map to TRBD1. The CDR3 contains 16 residues. The J segment lost 7 bases and the V segment lost 6 bases, leaving 12 bases of the junction unmatched. Germline V gene data show CDR1 as SGHAT and CDR2 as FQNNGV. For the CDR3, the DNA is TGTGCCAGCAGGCCTGTCCGGGACAGGGGGCGCAGTGGCTACACCTTC. It specifies CASRPVRDRGRSGYTF.

The rearrangement links TRBV10-1 to TRBJ2-7, with 12 nucleotides matching TRBD2. Germline V gene data show CDR1 as WNHNN and CDR2 as SYGVQD (reference sequence). This CDR3 spans 15 amino acids. V trimming: 7 bases; J trimming: 2 bases; junction bases outside the gene matches: 6. The CDR3 is CASTEGLAGTYEQYF. As DNA, the CDR3 is TGCGCCAGCACCGAAGGACTAGCGGGGACCTACGAGCAGTACTTC.

This clone showed up just a few times. The chain links TRBV5-6 to TRBJ2-1, with no clear D. The germline CDR1 and CDR2 sequences are SGHDT and YYEEEE. Trimming removed 4 bases at V and 2 bases at J, with 1 base between. The length of the CDR3 is 11 residues. The CDR3: CASSTYNEQFF. The DNA for the CDR3 is TGTGCCAGCAGCACCTACAATGAGCAGTTCTTC.

V is TRBV4-2 and J is TRBJ1-3, with D hard to call. Trimming stripped 3 bases from V and 6 bases from J, with 18 bases between. Germline CDR1 is LGHNA and CDR2 is YNFKEQ. The CDR3 loop spans 16 amino acids. DNA of the CDR3: TGTGCCAGCAGCCAGGCGGCAGGCCTAAACTCAAACACCATATATTTT. Its translation: CASSQAAGLNSNTIYF.

For the CDR3, the DNA is TGTGCCAGTAGTATAGCCCCGGAGGGTTCGTCCGCCGGGGAGCTGTTTTTT. Protein product: CASSIAPEGSSAGELFF. The chain is built from TRBV19 and TRBJ2-2; possible D gene TRBD2, 6 bases. The CDR3 is made up of 17 amino acids. Germline V gene lookup returns CDR1 LNHDA and CDR2 SQIVND (reference sequence). The V end was cut by 1 base, the J end by 6 bases, with 18 bases between.

This clone was counted between two and nine times. The J gene is TRBJ1-2, the V gene TRBV4-1, with 7 positions matching TRBD1. From germline, CDR1 is MGHRA and CDR2 YSYEKL. V was clipped by 2 bases and J by 4 bases; unmatched bases: 13. The CDR3 totals 17 residues. CDR3 loop: CASSQIGRDRVSYGYTF. The CDR3 nucleotides are TGCGCCAGCAGCCAAATCGGACGGGACAGAGTTTCCTATGGCTACACCTTC.

The count of this clone is one. This chain joins TRBV14 and TRBJ2-7; TRBD2 matches 8 bases. V was clipped by 8 bases and J by 2 bases; unmatched bases: 5. Per the germline V gene, CDR1 is SGHDN and CDR2 is FVKESK. This CDR3 comprises 13 residues. The CDR3 bases are TGTGCCAGCGGACTAGCTGGAACCTACGAGCAGTACTTC. Translation gives CASGLAGTYEQYF.

The chain has TRBV5-1 and TRBJ2-3; no clear D gene. The CDR3 runs 12 residues. Germline V gene sequence: CDR1 SGHRS, CDR2 YFSETQ. V lost 7 bases and J 5 bases, leaving 11 bases between the germline ends. This chain's CDR3 is CASGQDQDTQYF. The CDR3, as DNA: TGCGCCAGCGGGCAGGATCAAGATACGCAGTATTTT. Drawing the rest from reference TRBV5-1 and TRBJ2-3, the complete variable domain is KAGVTQTPRYLIKTRGQQVTLSCSPISGHRSVSWYQQTPGQGLQFLFEYFSETQRNKGNFPGRFSGRQFSNSRSEMNVSTLELGDSALYLCASGQDQDTQYFGPGTRLTVL.

This sequence joins TRBV12-3 or TRBV12-4 and TRBJ1-5, with a weak D call TRBD1 (6 bases). V was cut by 4 bases and J by 7 bases, with 11 bases left in between. This CDR3 has 13 residues. The CDR3 DNA sequence: TGTGCCAGCAGTTCACAGGGAAAACAGCCCCAGCATTTT. Protein sequence: CASSSQGKQPQHF.